The rows below give T cell receptor beta chains drawn from one sample of a study of cytomegalovirus exposure and HLA in healthy donors. Profiling relied on immunoSEQ multiplex PCR, and the TCRdb table lists in-frame clones only, not all of them. The repertoire holds about 150,000 clones, with 85% as singletons. Specimen: PBMCs. The receptors were sampled from a boy younger than 10 in good health and CMV-seronegative. CDR3s include the opening cysteine and the closing phenylalanine or tryptophan. The listing skips clone size in some rows; elsewhere it reads once, few, many or a size class.

cdr3_length,clone_size,j_call,v_call,cdr3_aa
13,once,TRBJ2-1,TRBV9,CASSVNYYNEQFF
13,NA,TRBJ2-1,TRBV6-1,CASIPGQQFRQFF
16,NA,TRBJ2-1,TRBV15,CATSRVGLRQNNEQFF
17,NA,TRBJ2-3,TRBV19,CASTRRDRGSGTDTQYF
16,NA,TRBJ2-1,TRBV7-2,CASSIRTSGRGNEQFF
14,NA,TRBJ2-7,TRBV5-4,CASSSDSFSYEQYF
15,NA,TRBJ1-6,TRBV11-2,CASSLLRGDNSPLHF
18,NA,TRBJ1-2,TRBV19,CASSIDPGTGTSNYGYTF
12,few,TRBJ2-5,TRBV5-6,CASSQTRSTQYF
14,NA,TRBJ2-1,TRBV6-5,CASSYSAENNEQFF
14,once,TRBJ2-1,TRBV6-6,CASSIAGDIREQFF
16,NA,TRBJ1-1,TRBV7-9,CASLTSRADSRTEAFF
15,NA,TRBJ2-1,TRBV29-1,CSVVRGASGSNEQFF
17,NA,TRBJ2-2,TRBV19,CASSARGQTSNTGELFF
15,NA,TRBJ2-1,TRBV7-9,CASSPRTGAGDEQFF
13,NA,TRBJ1-1,TRBV11-3,CASSLERDTEAFF
13,few,TRBJ2-7,TRBV19,CASSPNRGYEQYF
15,once,TRBJ2-7,TRBV30,CAWDSGRGGLDEQYF
19,NA,TRBJ1-6,TRBV11-1,CASSWAGGFFTSYNSPLHF
15,NA,TRBJ1-3,TRBV5-4,CASSFGGQGGNTIYF
13,NA,TRBJ2-5,TRBV4-1,CASSQGLQETQYF
13,NA,TRBJ1-3,TRBV7-6,CASRLAAGNTIYF
16,NA,TRBJ2-1,TRBV14,CASSHSGDRVRDEQFF
13,NA,TRBJ2-3,TRBV5-5,CASSLASKDTQYF
16,NA,TRBJ2-7,TRBV27,CASSSLLAGGLNEQYF
15,NA,TRBJ1-1,TRBV5-1,CASSFSLRGNTEAFF
19,NA,TRBJ2-1,TRBV21-1,CAGTTSGGALAGIDNEQFF
16,NA,TRBJ2-1,TRBV5-1,CASSLVRLAGGDEQFF
14,once,TRBJ1-1,TRBV5-1,CASSPGGMNTEAFF
16,NA,TRBJ2-7,TRBV28,CASSSPGQGLAYEQYF
15,NA,TRBJ2-1,TRBV15,CATSRDRALGGEQFF
16,once,TRBJ2-3,TRBV10-2,CASSEFLAGDTDTQYF
15,NA,TRBJ2-3,TRBV7-7,CASSHGGGGGNTQYF
16,NA,TRBJ2-5,TRBV9,CASSESSGTYQETQYF
16,NA,TRBJ2-7,TRBV7-9,CASSPPPGTSGYEQYF
12,NA,TRBJ2-1,TRBV25-1,CASSESGNEQFF
17,NA,TRBJ2-2,TRBV4-1,CASSQEDRGANRGELFF
15,NA,TRBJ2-7,TRBV5-1,CASSYGQGVTYEQYF